This is a list of T cell receptor beta chains from one sample in a study of blood T cells in healthy people across ages. TCRdb re-called the 5' RACE reads with MiXCR, one entry per CDR3 protein. There are 800,000 or so distinct CDR3 sequences in the sample; about 42% occur only once, and about a sixth lies in the top ten. Sequencing was carried out using blood. These receptors came from a man aged 80 or over in good health. Both conserved end residues are part of each CDR3. A D gene is named only where the DNA matches it firmly. Size values are once, few and many counts, or a class for expanded clones, and some rows have none.

V: TRBV11-2; D: NA; size: NA; J: TRBJ1-1; CDR3: CASSRTLLAFF; DNA: TGTGCCAGCAGCCGAACCCTACTGGCTTTCTTT
V: TRBV7-9; D: NA; size: NA; J: TRBJ2-5; CDR3: CASSFMTGEETQYF; DNA: TGTGCCAGCAGCTTTATGACTGGCGAGGAAACCCAGTACTTC
V: TRBV5-5; D: TRBD2; size: NA; J: TRBJ2-5; CDR3: CASSSIAGEGRETQYF; DNA: TGTGCCAGCAGCTCGATAGCCGGGGAGGGCCGGGAGACCCAGTACTTC
V: TRBV20-1; D: TRBD1; size: NA; J: TRBJ1-2; CDR3: CSARATGGSGYTF; DNA: TGCAGTGCTAGAGCCACAGGGGGCTCTGGCTACACCTTC
V: TRBV20-1; D: NA; size: NA; J: TRBJ2-5; CDR3: CSAKDHETQYF; DNA: TGCAGTGCTAAAGATCACGAGACCCAGTACTTC
V: TRBV5-1; D: NA; size: NA; J: TRBJ2-4; CDR3: CASSLLGGAKYF; DNA: TGCGCCAGCAGCTTGTTGGGGGGCGCGAAGTACTTC
V: TRBV6-2/TRBV6-3; D: TRBD2; size: NA; J: TRBJ2-7; CDR3: CASRIAGSSYEQYF; DNA: TGTGCCAGCAGGATAGCGGGGAGCTCCTACGAGCAGTACTTC
V: TRBV7-3; D: NA; size: NA; J: TRBJ2-5; CDR3: CASSVYGSSETQYF; DNA: TGTGCCAGCAGCGTATACGGGAGTTCGGAGACCCAGTACTTC
V: TRBV7-2; D: NA; size: few; J: TRBJ2-1; CDR3: CASSLGSAYNEQFF; DNA: TGTGCCAGCAGCTTAGGCTCTGCCTACAATGAGCAGTTCTTC
V: TRBV12-3/TRBV12-4; D: TRBD2; size: many; J: TRBJ2-5; CDR3: CASSSSGVETQYF; DNA: TGTGCCAGCAGTTCTAGCGGGGTCGAGACCCAGTACTTC
V: TRBV5-5; D: NA; size: NA; J: TRBJ1-5; CDR3: CASSLVGRADQPQHF; DNA: TGTGCCAGCAGCTTGGTTGGCAGGGCGGACCAGCCCCAGCATTTT